The 31 T cell receptor beta chains below all came from one sample that was sequenced in a study of blood T cells in healthy people across ages. Primed by a sample-barcoded 5' primer and a J-beta primer mix, a second PCR proceeded for about 7 to 11 cycles. One entry per CDR3 protein, called by TCRdb with MiXCR from the 5' RACE reads. The data show 920,000 or so distinct CDR3 sequences, 40% to 50% seen once. The sample taken for sequencing was blood. All receptors derive from a woman in her sixties or seventies in good health.

This clonotype was detected only a few times. This chain uses TRBV2 with TRBJ2-3, with no clear D. Trimming removed 4 bases at V and 0 bases at J, with 14 bases between. The CDR3 consists of 16 residues. Germline V CDR1 and CDR2: SNHLY, FYNNEI. The DNA of the CDR3 is TGTGCCAGCAGTGCCCCCTCGGGTCCTAGCACAGATACGCAGTATTTT. It encodes CASSAPSGPSTDTQYF.

This chain links TRBV6-6 with TRBJ2-7; D unclear. With 7 bases removed from V and 0 bases from J, the gap between germline ends came to 7 bases. CDR3 length equals 12 residues. Germline lookup yields CDR1 MNHNY and CDR2 SVGAGI (reference sequence). The CDR3 spells CASTSDSYEQYF. Here the CDR3 DNA reads TGTGCCAGCACAAGCGACTCCTACGAGCAGTACTTC.

In its sample, this clonotype was seen a few times. V and J are TRBV27 and TRBJ1-5; 9 nucleotides line up with TRBD1. The CDR3 contains 14 residues. Germline CDR1 MNHEY, CDR2 SMNVEV (reference sequence). Losses at the gene ends were 6 bases for V and 7 bases for J; bases not matched to a gene: 7. The CDR3 DNA reads as TGTGCCAGCAGACAACTTACAGGGGGCCAGCCCCAGCATTTT. This gives the protein CASRQLTGGQPQHF.

This clonotype was observed a few times. CDR3 in amino acids: CSAWVTGGWGYGYTF. The CDR3 DNA sequence: TGCAGTGCCTGGGTTACAGGGGGCTGGGGCTATGGCTACACCTTC. The chain carries TRBV20-1 and TRBJ1-2; TRBD1 agrees at 9 bases. The germline V gene encodes CDR1 DFQATT and CDR2 SNEGSKA (reference sequence). V trimming: 6 bases; J trimming: 4 bases; junction bases outside the gene matches: 12. The CDR3 runs 15 residues.

This clonotype was seen more than once but under ten times. J is TRBJ2-1 and V is TRBV9; D remains ambiguous. The V and J ends lost 0 bases and 6 bases respectively, with 19 bases between them. The CDR3 loop spans 17 amino acids. Germline V gene lookup returns CDR1 SGDLS and CDR2 YYNGEE. The CDR3 loop reads CASSVAARLLATNEQFF. CDR3 coding DNA: TGTGCCAGCAGCGTAGCGGCCCGCCTCCTGGCGACCAATGAGCAGTTCTTC.

The chain has TRBV13 and TRBJ2-7, with unresolved D. The CDR3 has 11 amino acids. V was shortened by 3 bases and J by 7 bases, with 7 bases between the two germline ends. Germline CDR1 reads PRHDT; CDR2 reads FYEKMQ (reference sequence). This CDR3 reads CASSFTGEQYF. CDR3 nucleotides: TGTGCCAGCAGCTTCACTGGAGAGCAGTACTTC.

This chain connects TRBV6-1 to TRBJ1-4; D is undetermined. The V gene's germline CDR1 is MNHNS and CDR2 SASEGT. V dropped 7 bases and J dropped 5 bases, with 14 bases sitting between them. This CDR3 spans 14 amino acids. The CDR3 DNA is TGTGCCAGCAACTGGCAGACCTTAAATGAAAAACTGTTTTTT. This sequence encodes CASNWQTLNEKLFF.

This clonotype appeared a single time. This chain uses TRBV28 with TRBJ2-7; TRBD1 is a possible D gene (6 bases). Trimming stripped 7 bases from V and 2 bases from J, with 12 bases between. Germline assignment: CDR1 MDHEN and CDR2 SYDVKM. This CDR3 has 13 amino acids. The CDR3, as DNA: TGTGCCAGCATTCCCAGGGGAGCCTACGAGCAGTACTTC. The encoded protein is CASIPRGAYEQYF.

V usage is TRBV27 and J usage is TRBJ1-5; 7 nucleotides match TRBD1. With 7 bases clipped from V and 6 bases from J, the junction kept 9 bases outside the gene matches. Germline-derived CDR1 and CDR2 are MNHEY and SMNVEV (reference sequence). The CDR3 length is 14 residues. CDR3 DNA: TGTGCCAGCACCCCAGGGGGAGCCGGTCAGCCCCAGCATTTT. Translation gives CASTPGGAGQPQHF.

The chain uses TRBV16 and TRBJ1-1, with 7 bases lining up with TRBD1. CDR1 KGHSY and CDR2 FQNENV come from the germline V gene. The CDR3 spans 15 residues. V lost 1 base and J lost 4; bases outside the gene matches: 6. In DNA, the CDR3 is TGTGCCAGCAGCCAATTAGGCCAGGGGGGCACTGAAGCTTTCTTT. Translation: CASSQLGQGGTEAFF.

This clonotype appeared a few times. The chain carries TRBV28 and TRBJ1-4, with 7 bases fitting TRBD1. Germline CDR1 and CDR2: MDHEN and SYDVKM. CDR3 size: 14 residues. V trimming: 1 base; J trimming: 7 bases; junction bases outside the gene matches: 3. Written as DNA, the CDR3 is TGTGCCAGCAGTTTATCCCAGGGGGGTGAAAAACTGTTTTTT. It codes for CASSLSQGGEKLFF.

The rearrangement joins TRBV6-2 or TRBV6-3 to TRBJ2-7; D perhaps matches TRBD2 (5 bases). Germline V gene data show CDR1 as MNHEY and CDR2 as SVGEGT. The CDR3 is 16 amino acids. Trimming took 0 bases from V and 3 from J, leaving 15 bases between them. The CDR3 DNA is TGTGCCAGCAGTTACTCGAGTAGCGTGGGGAACTACGAGCAGTACTTC. Protein sequence: CASSYSSSVGNYEQYF.

In this sample, this clonotype turned up a few times. The CDR3 loop reads CAWRDRGTDTQYF. CDR3 in DNA: TGTGCCTGGAGGGATAGAGGCACAGATACGCAGTATTTT. V is TRBV30 and J is TRBJ2-3, with unresolved D. The germline V gene has CDR1 GTSNPN and CDR2 SVGIG (reference sequence). The CDR3 length is 13 residues. Trimming removed 3 bases from V and 1 base from J, with 8 bases in between.

This clonotype was detected only a few times. The chain recombines TRBV20-1 with TRBJ2-7; D might be TRBD1 (5 bases). This CDR3 spans 14 amino acids. CDR1 and CDR2 from the germline V gene are DFQATT and SNEGSKA (reference sequence). The germline V and J ends were trimmed by 5 bases and 3 bases, with 17 bases remaining between them. This CDR3 is CSARWGRGGYEQYF. For the CDR3, the DNA is TGCAGTGCTCGCTGGGGTAGGGGCGGCTACGAGCAGTACTTC.

V is TRBV7-2 and J is TRBJ2-2, with TRBD2 identical over 7 bases. The CDR3 has 16 amino acids. V shed 4 bases and J 5 bases; nucleotides not matched to a gene: 10. From germline, CDR1 is SGHTA and CDR2 FQGNSA. CDR3 DNA: TGTGCCAGCAGCTCCTGGACTAGTCGGGGGACCGGGGAGCTGTTTTTT. Protein product: CASSSWTSRGTGELFF. The variable domain in full, completed from reference TRBV7-2 and TRBJ2-2, reads GAGVSQSPSNKVTEKGKDVELRCDPISGHTALYWYRQSLGQGLEFLIYFQGNSAPDKSGLPSDRFSAERTGGSVSTLTIQRTQQEDSAVYLCASSSWTSRGTGELFFGEGSRLTVL.

This sequence joins TRBV28 and TRBJ2-3; D may be TRBD2 (6 bases). The CDR3 runs to 12 residues. CDR1 and CDR2 from the germline V gene are MDHEN and SYDVKM. Trimming took 7 bases from V and 10 from J, leaving 15 bases between them. Written as DNA, the CDR3 is TGTGCCAGCACCGTGGGGGGTCGCCCGCAGTATTTT. It encodes CASTVGGRPQYF. Using reference TRBV28 and TRBJ2-3 for the parts outside the CDR3, the full variable domain is DVKVTQSSRYLVKRTGEKVFLECVQDMDHENMFWYRQDPGLGLRLIYFSYDVKMKEKGDIPEGYSVSREKKERFSLILESASTNQTSMYLCASTVGGRPQYFGPGTRLTVL.

The sample holds a few counts of this clonotype. V usage is TRBV20-1 and J usage is TRBJ1-2; 9 bases line up with TRBD1. The CDR3 sequence is 14 residues long. V lost 5 bases and J lost 8; bases outside the gene matches: 12. The germline gives CDR1 DFQATT, CDR2 SNEGSKA (reference sequence). This chain's CDR3 is CSAFHRDREGGYTF. The CDR3 DNA follows: TGCAGTGCTTTTCACCGGGACAGGGAGGGCGGCTACACCTTC.

V gene TRBV6-1 combines with J gene TRBJ2-1, with D possibly matching TRBD1 (5 bases). CDR1 and CDR2 (germline): MNHNS, SASEGT. V gave up 8 bases and J gave up 0 bases, with 26 bases separating them. The length of the CDR3 is 19 residues. The CDR3 nucleotides are TGTGCCAGCCTGCCTTGGGGCTCAGTGGCGGAAAGCTCCTACAATGAGCAGTTCTTC. Translated: CASLPWGSVAESSYNEQFF.

The chain recombines TRBV10-3 with TRBJ2-3; TRBD2 is a possible D gene (6 bases). V was clipped by 0 bases and J by 0 bases, with 7 bases between them. Germline V lookup: CDR1 ENHRY, CDR2 SYGVKD. The CDR3 loop spans 15 amino acids. The CDR3, as DNA: TGTGCCATCAGTGAGTCCGGGACTAGCACAGATACGCAGTATTTT. It translates to CAISESGTSTDTQYF.

The chain couples TRBV7-9 to TRBJ1-1; D not resolved. Between the trimmed V and J ends, which lost 5 bases and 3 bases, there was a span of 10 bases. The CDR3 loop spans 13 amino acids. CDR1 is SEHNR and CDR2 is FQNEAQ in the germline V gene (reference sequence). CDR3: CASSTGPDTEAFF. Written as DNA, the CDR3 is TGTGCCAGCAGCACCGGCCCGGACACTGAAGCTTTCTTT.

The chain joins TRBV29-1 to TRBJ2-3; TRBD2 matches 9 bases. Germline values: CDR1 SQVTM, CDR2 ANQGSEA. V shed 0 bases, J shed 1 base, and the junction held 11 bases outside the gene matches. There are 18 residues in the CDR3. CDR3 DNA: TGCAGCGTTGAAGAGAGGGGCGGCGGGAGGGCCGGCACAGATACGCAGTATTTT. This translates into CSVEERGGGRAGTDTQYF.

This clonotype was detected a few times. The rearrangement links TRBV10-3 to TRBJ2-3; perhaps TRBD1 as D (5 bases). Germline assignment: CDR1 ENHRY and CDR2 SYGVKD. The CDR3 contains 15 residues. The V and J ends lost 6 bases and 0 bases respectively, with 13 bases between them. This CDR3 reads CAIREMTVSTDTQYF. The CDR3 coding sequence is TGTGCCATCAGGGAAATGACAGTGAGCACAGATACGCAGTATTTT.

The chain's CDR3 is CASSQIAGKETQYF. The CDR3 nucleotides read TGTGCCAGCAGCCAGATAGCGGGAAAAGAGACCCAGTACTTC. This chain connects TRBV14 to TRBJ2-5; TRBD2 matches at 8 bases. The V gene end was trimmed by 3 bases and the J gene end by 3 bases; junction bases not matched to a gene: 3. Germline CDR1 is SGHDN and CDR2 is FVKESK. The CDR3 sequence is 14 residues long.

Comments on this clonotype: One end of the junction is discordant with germline, which a read error may explain. The rearrangement uses TRBV11-2 and TRBJ2-7; D possibly corresponds to TRBD2 (7 bases). The J call may not be correct, given that the DNA end is closer to TRBJ2-5. The length of the CDR3 is 17 residues. Germline V gene lookup returns CDR1 SGHAT and CDR2 FQNNGV. The DNA of the CDR3 is TGTGCCAACAGCTTAATTTTCCCAGGGGAGGGCGGGAAGACCCAGTACTTC. It translates to CANSLIFPGEGGKTQYF.

The chain carries TRBV10-3 and TRBJ2-7, with TRBD2 matching 9 bases. The germline V gene encodes CDR1 ENHRY and CDR2 SYGVKD. Losses at the gene ends were 5 bases for V and 1 base for J; bases not matched to a gene: 6. CDR3 length equals 15 residues. CDR3 in DNA: TGTGCCATCAGTAAGGAGGCGGGAGGGTCCTACGAGCAGTACTTC. Its translation is CAISKEAGGSYEQYF.

CDR3 region: CASSPRGTGGYGYTF. DNA of the CDR3: TGTGCCAGCAGTCCAAGGGGGACAGGGGGGTATGGCTACACCTTC. The chain employs TRBV27 and TRBJ1-2; 11 bases map to TRBD1. V was clipped by 5 bases and J by 5 bases; unmatched bases: 7. The CDR3 is 15 residues long. Looked up from germline, CDR1 is MNHEY and CDR2 is SMNVEV (reference sequence).

This clonotype was recorded a few times. V gene TRBV4-1 combines with J gene TRBJ2-2; a possible D gene is TRBD2 (7 bases). Between the trimmed V and J ends, which lost 3 bases and 2 bases, there was a span of 22 bases. The germline V gene encodes CDR1 MGHRA and CDR2 YSYEKL. This CDR3 has 19 amino acids. As DNA, the CDR3 is TGCGCCAGCAGCCATCGGGACAATAGACTAGCTCTTAACACCGGGGAGCTGTTTTTT. Translation: CASSHRDNRLALNTGELFF.

This clonotype appeared a single time. The chain is built from TRBV29-1 and TRBJ2-1, with 8 nucleotides matching TRBD1. The end of the DNA is better explained by TRBJ2-7, so the J call may be wrong. Germline V gene sequence: CDR1 SQVTM, CDR2 ANQGSEA. This CDR3 has 15 residues. This CDR3 reads CSVVGTGTSYNEQYF. As DNA, the CDR3 is TGCAGCGTTGTGGGGACAGGCACATCGTACAATGAGCAGTACTTC.

The chain carries TRBV28 and TRBJ2-4; TRBD1 might be the D (6 bases). The V gene's germline CDR1 is MDHEN and CDR2 SYDVKM. This CDR3 is built from 16 residues. V was clipped by 5 bases and J by 0 bases, with 14 bases between them. CDR3 residues: CASSPQGSLAKNIQYF. The CDR3 bases are TGTGCCAGCAGTCCTCAGGGGTCGCTAGCCAAAAACATTCAGTACTTC. Full variable domain (rest looked up from reference TRBV28 and TRBJ2-4): DVKVTQSSRYLVKRTGEKVFLECVQDMDHENMFWYRQDPGLGLRLIYFSYDVKMKEKGDIPEGYSVSREKKERFSLILESASTNQTSMYLCASSPQGSLAKNIQYFGAGTRLSVL.

The V and J genes are TRBV29-1 and TRBJ1-1, with 11 bases aligning to TRBD1. Trimming cost V 6 bases and J 7 bases; bases outside gene matches: 4. The length of the CDR3 is 12 residues. Per germline, CDR1 SQVTM and CDR2 ANQGSEA. The CDR3 bases are TGCAGCGTGACGGGACAGGGGGTTGAAGCTTTCTTT. Its protein product is CSVTGQGVEAFF.

The chain carries TRBV3-1 and TRBJ2-5, with 8 bases that match TRBD1. Germline V gene sequence: CDR1 LGHDT, CDR2 YNNKEL (reference sequence). The J segment lost 5 bases and the V segment lost 3 bases, leaving 11 bases of the junction unmatched. CDR3 size: 16 residues. The chain's CDR3 is CASSQALTGGQETQYF. The CDR3 DNA reads as TGTGCCAGCAGCCAGGCACTAACAGGGGGACAGGAGACCCAGTACTTC.